This TCR beta chain was sequenced during a study of T-cell reconstitution after alpha-beta-depleted transplantation in children. This clonotype has at least ten counts. The trim removed 4 bases at V and 2 bases at J, leaving 7 bases unmatched. This CDR3 has 15 residues. Germline assignment: CDR1 SGHDT and CDR2 YYEEEE. Construction of the TCRbeta library involved unique molecular identifiers. TCRdb fed the PCR reads into MiXCR, producing one record per CDR3 protein. The data hold 200,000 to 250,000 distinct CDR3 sequences, with around 10% observed a single time. This clonotype was sampled from a human donor who donated a stem cell graft to a child with acute lymphoblastic leukemia. Sample: PBMCs from the stem cell graft donor, taken from the stem cell graft. The chain recombines TRBV5-6 with TRBJ2-5; 8 bases fit TRBD1. CDR3 region: CASSDTGTGQETQYF. The CDR3 DNA is TGTGCCAGCAGCGATACCGGGACAGGACAAGAGACCCAGTACTTC.